This T cell receptor (beta chain) appears in the sequencing data of a study of T cell repertoires in cytomegalovirus infection. On the study more broadly: TCR beta signatures that were public indicated CMV infection and matching HLA type.

Germline CDR1 reads MGHRA; CDR2 reads YSYEKL. CDR3 size: 18 residues. With respect to this clonotype: Its antigen remains unidentified. At one end the junction does not follow the germline gene, possibly because of a read error.

MiXCR, applied by TCRdb to the reads, yields one record per CDR3 protein. Among fewer than 850,000 distinct CDR3 sequences, roughly 28% were seen once, and the ten largest hold approximately 14%. V and J are TRBV4-1 and TRBJ2-3, with TRBD2 matching over 12 bases. The sequencing here drew on cultured CD8+ T cells from PBMCs, taken from culture after CMV antigen stimulation. The TCR comes from a human donor in good health (CMV status not recorded). Some clones in this sample may be carry-over from other donors' samples. The CDR3 nucleotides read TGTGCCAGCAGCCACCGTAATCTAGCGGGGGGGCAAACAGATACGCAGTATTTT. Protein product: CASSHRNLAGGQTDTQYF.